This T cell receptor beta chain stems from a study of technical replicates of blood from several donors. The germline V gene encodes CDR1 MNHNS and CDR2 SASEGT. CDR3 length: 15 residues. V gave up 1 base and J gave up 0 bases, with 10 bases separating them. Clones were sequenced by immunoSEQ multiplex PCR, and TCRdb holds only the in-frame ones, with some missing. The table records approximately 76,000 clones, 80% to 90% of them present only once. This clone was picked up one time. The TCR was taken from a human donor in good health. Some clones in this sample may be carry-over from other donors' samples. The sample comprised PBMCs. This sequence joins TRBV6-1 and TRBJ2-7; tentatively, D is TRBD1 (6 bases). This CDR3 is CASSEGWGRSYEQYF. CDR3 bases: TGTGCCAGCAGTGAAGGTTGGGGGCGCTCCTACGAGCAGTACTTC.